Below, one TCR beta chain is given with its context. The sample originates from a study of blood T cell repertoires in COVID-19. For the study at large: Donors in the United States, Italy and Spain gave samples during acute or convalescent COVID-19. T cells, B-cell-depleted T cells, or PBMCs provided the cDNA or gDNA that served as material.

Authors' analysis steps: Reference gene primer amplification in the assay estimated nucleated cell counts. The protocol was immunoSEQ multiplex PCR, while the TCRdb copy is restricted to in-frame clones and leaves out a portion. The DNA was the basis for D and trimming; V, J and clone size are from that table. The table lists 200,000 or so clones, about 90% of them singletons. The TCR originated in a woman aged 50 to 60 with acute or convalescent COVID-19. Sequenced sample: peripheral blood.

This CDR3 is CSVHSPHEQFF. The CDR3 DNA sequence: TGCAGCGTTCATAGTCCCCATGAGCAGTTCTTC. The rearrangement joins TRBV29-1 to TRBJ2-1, with D uncertain. Germline CDR1 and CDR2: SQVTM and ANQGSEA. This CDR3 comprises 11 residues. V lost 5 bases, J lost 8 bases, and 10 bases lay in between.